The table lists the clone carrying this TCR beta chain with a few counts. The antigen remains undetermined. Trimming took 4 bases from V and 3 from J; bases not matched to a gene: 8. Germline CDR1 reads GTSNPN; CDR2 reads SVGIG (reference sequence). The CDR3 is 14 residues long. Sequencing targeted expressed TCRB transcripts, as all isolated RNA had been reverse transcribed. TCRdb's copy holds only in-frame clones and misses some; the assay was immunoSEQ multiplex PCR. This table has almost 350,000 clones, 20% appearing once. This sample was included in a study of beta chain features in type 1 diabetes. Findings of the study overall: In comparison with healthy donors, patients had naive, central memory and Treg TCRB repertoires that appeared more similar. Amplification by PCR could prefer shorter templates, with the same effect in patients and controls. Cells carrying high TCR expression could end up over-represented when cDNA is sequenced.

The chain employs TRBV30 and TRBJ2-7; 8 bases are shared with TRBD1. Input material: naive CD4+ T cells from blood. This clonotype originated in a young woman in good health. In DNA, the CDR3 is TGTGCCTGGACCTTTAGACAGGGGTTCTACGAGCAGTACTTC. Residues: CAWTFRQGFYEQYF. The full variable domain, in which reference TRBV30 and TRBJ2-7 provide the parts outside the CDR3, is SQTIHQWPATLVQPVGSPLSLECTVEGTSNPNLYWYRQAAGRGLQLLFYSVGIGQISSEVPQNLSASRPQDRQFILSSKKLLLSDSGFYLCAWTFRQGFYEQYFGPGTRLTVT.